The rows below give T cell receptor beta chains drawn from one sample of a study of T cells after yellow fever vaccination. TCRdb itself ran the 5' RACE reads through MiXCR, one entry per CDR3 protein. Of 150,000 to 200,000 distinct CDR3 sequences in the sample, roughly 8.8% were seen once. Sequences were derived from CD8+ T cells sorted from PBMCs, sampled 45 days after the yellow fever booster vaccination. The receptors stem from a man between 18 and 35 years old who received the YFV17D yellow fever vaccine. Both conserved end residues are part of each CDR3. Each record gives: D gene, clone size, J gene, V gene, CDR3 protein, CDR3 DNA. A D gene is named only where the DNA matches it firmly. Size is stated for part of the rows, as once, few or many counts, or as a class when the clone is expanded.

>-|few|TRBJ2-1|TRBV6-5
CASSYHGGEQFF
TGTGCCAGCAGTTACCACGGGGGTGAGCAGTTCTTC
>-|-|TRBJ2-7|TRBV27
CASSLAPNPYEQYF
TGTGCCAGCAGTTTGGCTCCAAATCCCTACGAGCAGTACTTC
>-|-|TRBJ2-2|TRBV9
CASSENTGELFF
TGTGCCAGCAGCGAGAACACCGGGGAGCTGTTTTTT
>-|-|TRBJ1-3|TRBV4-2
CASSQLASGNTIYF
TGTGCCAGCAGCCAACTCGCCTCTGGAAACACCATATATTTT
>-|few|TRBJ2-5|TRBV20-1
CSARAETQYF
TGCAGTGCTAGAGCTGAGACCCAGTACTTC
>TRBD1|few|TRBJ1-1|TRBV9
CASSVARTGTEAFF
TGTGCCAGCAGCGTAGCTAGGACAGGGACCGAAGCTTTCTTT
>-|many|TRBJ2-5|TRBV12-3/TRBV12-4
CASSLAGGGGETQYF
TGTGCCAGCAGTTTAGCCGGGGGTGGGGGAGAGACCCAGTACTTC
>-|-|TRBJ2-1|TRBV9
CASSVTQGQFF
TGTGCCAGCAGCGTAACGCAAGGGCAGTTCTTC
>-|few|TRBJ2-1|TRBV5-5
CASSPKTVYNEQFF
TGTGCCAGCAGCCCTAAAACAGTTTACAATGAGCAGTTCTTC
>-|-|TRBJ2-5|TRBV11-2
CASSLRAQGEQETQYF
TGTGCCAGCAGCTTGAGAGCCCAGGGTGAACAAGAGACCCAGTACTTC
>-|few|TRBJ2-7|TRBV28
CASSLSGVPYEQYF
TGTGCCAGCAGTTTATCGGGGGTTCCCTACGAGCAGTACTTC
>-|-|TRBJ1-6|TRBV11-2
CASSLVGRANSPLHF
TGTGCCAGCAGCTTAGTAGGCAGGGCTAATTCACCCCTCCACTTT
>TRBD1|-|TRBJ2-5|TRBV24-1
CATSDVGTEIQETQYF
TGTGCCACCAGTGACGTCGGGACAGAGATCCAAGAGACCCAGTACTTC
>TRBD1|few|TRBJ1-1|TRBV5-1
CASSPTGGMNTEAFF
TGCGCCAGCAGCCCGACAGGGGGCATGAACACTGAAGCTTTCTTT
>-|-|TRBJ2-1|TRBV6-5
CASSRSPYNEQFF
TGTGCCAGCAGTCGCTCTCCCTACAATGAGCAGTTCTTC
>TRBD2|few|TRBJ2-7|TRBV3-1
CASSQLSSGGKTEQYF
TGTGCCAGCAGCCAACTGTCTAGCGGGGGTAAAACCGAGCAGTACTTC
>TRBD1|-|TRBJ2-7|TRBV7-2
CASRTDRVYEQYF
TGTGCCAGCAGAACGGACAGGGTCTACGAGCAGTACTTC
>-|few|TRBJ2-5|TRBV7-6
CASSLGGSLQETQYF
TGTGCCAGCAGCTTAGGTGGGTCGCTCCAAGAGACCCAGTACTTC
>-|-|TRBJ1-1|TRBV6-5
CASSIREFGPTEAFF
TGTGCCAGCAGCATACGGGAGTTTGGCCCCACTGAAGCTTTCTTT
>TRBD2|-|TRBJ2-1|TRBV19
CARSRGLAVDEQFF
TGTGCCAGGAGCCGGGGACTAGCTGTGGATGAGCAGTTCTTC
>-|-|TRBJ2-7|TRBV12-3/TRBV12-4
CASSLRKGNEQYF
TGTGCCAGCAGTTTGAGGAAGGGCAACGAGCAGTACTTC
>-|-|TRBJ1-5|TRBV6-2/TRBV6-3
CASATRQNSNQPQHF
TGTGCCAGCGCCACACGACAGAATAGCAATCAGCCCCAGCATTTT